This T cell receptor (beta chain) was identified in a study of OX40 agonist ivuxolimab in advanced cancers. In the study overall: At doses from 0.01 to 10 mg/kg, patients were given intravenous ivuxolimab every 2 weeks.

By share, this clone ranks as medium-sized. Its antigen is as yet unknown. The CDR3 has 12 residues. Germline values: CDR1 SGHVS, CDR2 FQNEAQ. The V gene lost 5 bases and the J gene lost 0 bases, with 5 bases spanning the gap. Sequenced by immunoSEQ multiplex PCR; TCRdb stores in-frame clones only, minus some. The table lists approximately 42,000 clones, approximately 78% of them singletons, with roughly 2.5% in the top ten. Study-level results: CD4+ and CD8+ blood T cells expanded clonally by week 6 at 0.1 to 3.0 mg/kg. Expanded clones were, on average, more numerous in CD8+ T cells than in CD4+.

This specimen consisted of CD4+ or CD8+ T cells sorted from blood, obtained in a trial of the OX40 agonist ivuxolimab. The clonotype was recovered from an adult with an advanced solid tumor such as melanoma, head and neck, liver or kidney cancer. The chain uses TRBV7-8 and TRBJ2-7, with D hard to call. The CDR3 loop is CASSPSSYEQYF. Written as DNA, the CDR3 is TGTGCCAGCAGCCCAAGCTCCTACGAGCAGTACTTC. The variable domain in full, completed from reference TRBV7-8 and TRBJ2-7, reads GAGVSQSPRYKVAKRGQDVALRCDPISGHVSLFWYQQALGQGPEFLTYFQNEAQLDKSGLPSDRFFAERPEGSVSTLKIQRTQQEDSAVYLCASSPSSYEQYFGPGTRLTVT.